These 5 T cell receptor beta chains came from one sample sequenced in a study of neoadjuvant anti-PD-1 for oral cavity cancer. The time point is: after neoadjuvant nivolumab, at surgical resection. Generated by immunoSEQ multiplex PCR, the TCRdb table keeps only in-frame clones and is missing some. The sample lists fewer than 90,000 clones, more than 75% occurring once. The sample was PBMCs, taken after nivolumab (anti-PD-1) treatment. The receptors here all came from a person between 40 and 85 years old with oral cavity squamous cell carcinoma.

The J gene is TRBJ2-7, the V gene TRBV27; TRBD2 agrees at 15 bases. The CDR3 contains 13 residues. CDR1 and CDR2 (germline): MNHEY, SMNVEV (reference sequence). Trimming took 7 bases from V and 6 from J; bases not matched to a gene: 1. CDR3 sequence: CASMGLAGGEQYF. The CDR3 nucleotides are TGTGCCAGCATGGGACTAGCGGGAGGCGAGCAGTACTTC.

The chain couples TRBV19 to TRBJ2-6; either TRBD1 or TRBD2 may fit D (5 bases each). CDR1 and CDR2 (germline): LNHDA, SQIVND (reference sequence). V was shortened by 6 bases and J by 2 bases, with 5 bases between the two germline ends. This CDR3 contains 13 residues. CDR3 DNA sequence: TGTGCCAGTAGGGGGGCTGGGGCCAACGTCCTGACTTTC. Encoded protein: CASRGAGANVLTF. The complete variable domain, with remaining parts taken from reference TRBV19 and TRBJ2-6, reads DGGITQSPKYLFRKEGQNVTLSCEQNLNHDAMYWYRQDPGQGLRLIYYSQIVNDFQKGDIAEGYSVSREKKESFPLTVTSAQKNPTAFYLCASRGAGANVLTFGAGSRLTVL.

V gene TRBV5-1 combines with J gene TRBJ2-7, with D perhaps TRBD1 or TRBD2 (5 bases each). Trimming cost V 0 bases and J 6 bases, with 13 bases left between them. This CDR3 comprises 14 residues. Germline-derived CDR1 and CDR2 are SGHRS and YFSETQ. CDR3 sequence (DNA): TGCGCCAGCAGCTTGGGGGACGTACGGGGCGAGCAGTACTTC. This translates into CASSLGDVRGEQYF.

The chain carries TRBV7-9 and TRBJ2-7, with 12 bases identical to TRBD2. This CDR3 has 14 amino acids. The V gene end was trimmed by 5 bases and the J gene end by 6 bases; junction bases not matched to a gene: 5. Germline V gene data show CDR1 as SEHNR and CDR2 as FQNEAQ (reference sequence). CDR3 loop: CASSPTTSGSEQYF. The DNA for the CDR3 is TGTGCCAGCAGCCCTACGACTAGCGGGAGCGAGCAGTACTTC.

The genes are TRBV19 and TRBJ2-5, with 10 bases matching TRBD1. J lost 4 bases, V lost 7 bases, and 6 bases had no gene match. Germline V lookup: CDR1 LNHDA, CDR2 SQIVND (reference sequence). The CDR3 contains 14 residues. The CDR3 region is CASKLTGGLETQYF. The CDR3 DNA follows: TGTGCCAGTAAGCTGACAGGGGGCTTAGAGACCCAGTACTTC.